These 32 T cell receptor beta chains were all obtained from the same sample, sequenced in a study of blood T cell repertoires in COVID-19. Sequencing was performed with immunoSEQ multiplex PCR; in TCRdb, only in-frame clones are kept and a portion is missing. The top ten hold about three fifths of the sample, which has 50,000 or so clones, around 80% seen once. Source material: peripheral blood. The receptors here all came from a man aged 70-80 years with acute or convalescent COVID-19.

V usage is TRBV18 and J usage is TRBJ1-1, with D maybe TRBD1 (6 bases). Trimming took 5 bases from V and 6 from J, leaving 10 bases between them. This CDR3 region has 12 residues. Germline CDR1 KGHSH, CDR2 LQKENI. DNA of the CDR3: TGTGCCAGCTCATGGCAGGGGCCTGAAGCTTTCTTT. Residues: CASSWQGPEAFF.

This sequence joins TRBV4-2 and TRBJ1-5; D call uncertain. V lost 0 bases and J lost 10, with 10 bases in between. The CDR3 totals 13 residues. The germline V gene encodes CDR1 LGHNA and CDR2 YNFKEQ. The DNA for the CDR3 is TGTGCCAGCAGCCAAGAATCGTGGGCCCCCCAGCATTTT. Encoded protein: CASSQESWAPQHF.

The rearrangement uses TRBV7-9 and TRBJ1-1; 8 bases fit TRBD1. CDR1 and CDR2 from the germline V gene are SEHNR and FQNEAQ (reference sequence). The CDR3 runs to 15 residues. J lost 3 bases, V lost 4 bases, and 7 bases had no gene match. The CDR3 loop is CASSSTGGGDTEAFF. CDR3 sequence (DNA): TGTGCCAGCAGCTCAACAGGGGGTGGGGACACTGAAGCTTTCTTT.

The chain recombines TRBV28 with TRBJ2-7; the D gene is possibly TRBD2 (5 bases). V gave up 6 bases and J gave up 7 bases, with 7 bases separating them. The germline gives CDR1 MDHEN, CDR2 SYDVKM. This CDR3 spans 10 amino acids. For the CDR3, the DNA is TGTGCCAGCAGCCGAGGGGAGCAGTACTTC. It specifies CASSRGEQYF.

The CDR3 DNA reads TGCAGCGTTGGTTGGGCGAGGAACACTGAAGCTTTCTTT. It encodes CSVGWARNTEAFF. The chain has TRBV29-1 and TRBJ1-1; no reliable D call. CDR1 is SQVTM and CDR2 is ANQGSEA in the germline V gene. The CDR3 runs to 13 residues. With 4 bases removed from V and 1 base from J, the gap between germline ends came to 10 bases.

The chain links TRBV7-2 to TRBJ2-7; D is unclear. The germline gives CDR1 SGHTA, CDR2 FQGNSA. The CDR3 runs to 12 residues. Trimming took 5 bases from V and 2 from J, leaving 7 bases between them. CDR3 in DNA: TGTGCCAGCAGCCTCGACACCTACGAGCAGTACTTC. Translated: CASSLDTYEQYF.

The CDR3 is CASSKLAENTDTQYF. The CDR3 DNA reads as TGTGCCAGCAGTAAACTAGCGGAAAACACAGATACGCAGTATTTT. The V call is TRBV27, the J call TRBJ2-3; TRBD2 agrees at 8 bases. The CDR3 spans 15 residues. Losses at the gene ends were 5 bases for V and 2 bases for J; bases not matched to a gene: 6. Per the germline V gene, CDR1 is MNHEY and CDR2 is SMNVEV (reference sequence).

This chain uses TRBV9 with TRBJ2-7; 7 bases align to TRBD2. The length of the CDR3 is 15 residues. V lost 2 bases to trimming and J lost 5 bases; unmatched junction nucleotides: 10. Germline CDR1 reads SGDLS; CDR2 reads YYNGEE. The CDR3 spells CASSVGGTSANEQYF. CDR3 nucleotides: TGTGCCAGCAGCGTGGGAGGGACCTCGGCTAACGAGCAGTACTTC.

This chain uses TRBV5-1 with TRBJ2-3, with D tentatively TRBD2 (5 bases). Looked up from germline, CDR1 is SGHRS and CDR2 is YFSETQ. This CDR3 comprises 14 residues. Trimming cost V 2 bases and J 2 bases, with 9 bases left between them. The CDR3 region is CASSFGGFTDTQYF. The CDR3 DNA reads TGCGCCAGCAGCTTCGGCGGGTTCACAGATACGCAGTATTTT.

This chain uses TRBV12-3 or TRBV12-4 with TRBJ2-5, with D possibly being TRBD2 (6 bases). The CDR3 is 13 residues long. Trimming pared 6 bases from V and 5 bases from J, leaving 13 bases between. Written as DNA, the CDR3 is TGTGCCAGCAGAACGGGGGAGCGGGAGACCCAGTACTTC. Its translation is CASRTGERETQYF.

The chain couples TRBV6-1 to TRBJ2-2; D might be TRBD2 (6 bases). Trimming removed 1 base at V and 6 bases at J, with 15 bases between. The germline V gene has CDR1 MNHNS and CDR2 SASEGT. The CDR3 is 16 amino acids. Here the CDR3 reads CASSEVGGPRAGELFF. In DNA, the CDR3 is TGTGCCAGCAGTGAAGTTGGAGGGCCGAGAGCCGGGGAGCTGTTTTTT.

The CDR3 DNA is TGTGCCAGCAGTGAAAGAACAGTCAACACTGAAGCTTTCTTT. Protein sequence: CASSERTVNTEAFF. The gene calls are TRBV6-1 and TRBJ1-1, with D unresolved. Germline assignment: CDR1 MNHNS and CDR2 SASEGT. Trimming took 2 bases from V and 2 from J, leaving 9 bases between them. This CDR3 has 14 residues.

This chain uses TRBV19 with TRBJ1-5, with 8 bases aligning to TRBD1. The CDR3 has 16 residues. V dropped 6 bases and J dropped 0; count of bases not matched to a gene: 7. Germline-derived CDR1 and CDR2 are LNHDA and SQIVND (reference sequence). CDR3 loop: CASRQDREHSNQPQHF. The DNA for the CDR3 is TGTGCCAGTAGGCAGGACAGGGAACATAGCAATCAGCCCCAGCATTTT.

This chain's CDR3 is CASSPTGTPNQPQHF. The CDR3 bases are TGCGCCAGCAGCCCTACCGGGACACCCAATCAGCCCCAGCATTTT. The genes are TRBV5-1 and TRBJ1-5; the D gene is possibly TRBD1 (6 bases). The CDR3 is 15 residues long. V gave up 4 bases and J gave up 3 bases, with 14 bases separating them. Germline-derived CDR1 and CDR2 are SGHRS and YFSETQ.

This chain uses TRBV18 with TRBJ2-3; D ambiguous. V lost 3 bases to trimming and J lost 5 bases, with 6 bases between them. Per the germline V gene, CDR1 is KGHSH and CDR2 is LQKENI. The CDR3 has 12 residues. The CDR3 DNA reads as TGTGCCAGCTCACCGCGTCAAGATACGCAGTATTTT. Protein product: CASSPRQDTQYF.

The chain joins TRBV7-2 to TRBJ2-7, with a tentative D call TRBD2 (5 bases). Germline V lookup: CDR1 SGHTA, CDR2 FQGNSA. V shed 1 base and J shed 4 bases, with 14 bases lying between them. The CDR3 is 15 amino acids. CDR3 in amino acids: CASSLDRSGGYEQYF. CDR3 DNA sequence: TGTGCCAGCAGCTTAGATCGGAGCGGAGGATACGAGCAGTACTTC. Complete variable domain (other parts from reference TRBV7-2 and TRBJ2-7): GAGVSQSPSNKVTEKGKDVELRCDPISGHTALYWYRQSLGQGLEFLIYFQGNSAPDKSGLPSDRFSAERTGGSVSTLTIQRTQQEDSAVYLCASSLDRSGGYEQYFGPGTRLTVT.

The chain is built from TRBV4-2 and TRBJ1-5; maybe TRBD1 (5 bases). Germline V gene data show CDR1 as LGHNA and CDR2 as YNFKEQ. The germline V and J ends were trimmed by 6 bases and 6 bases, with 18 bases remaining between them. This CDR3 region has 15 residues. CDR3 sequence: CASSRTGEDGQPQHF. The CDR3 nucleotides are TGTGCCAGCAGTCGGACGGGGGAAGACGGTCAGCCCCAGCATTTT.

CDR3 bases: TGCGCCAGCAGCCAAGATGAGAGAGGGGGACCGAGCTACGAGCAGTACTTC. This encodes CASSQDERGGPSYEQYF. The V gene is TRBV4-1, the J gene TRBJ2-7, with a possible D match to TRBD1 (6 bases). The CDR3 is 17 residues long. Per germline, CDR1 MGHRA and CDR2 YSYEKL. V was trimmed by 0 bases and J by 3 bases, leaving 18 bases between them.

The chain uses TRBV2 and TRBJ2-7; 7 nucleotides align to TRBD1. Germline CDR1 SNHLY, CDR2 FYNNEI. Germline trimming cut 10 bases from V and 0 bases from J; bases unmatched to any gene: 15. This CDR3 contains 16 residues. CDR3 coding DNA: TGTGCCACTACCTCGAGGACAGGCGCCTACTCCTACGAGCAGTACTTC. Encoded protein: CATTSRTGAYSYEQYF.

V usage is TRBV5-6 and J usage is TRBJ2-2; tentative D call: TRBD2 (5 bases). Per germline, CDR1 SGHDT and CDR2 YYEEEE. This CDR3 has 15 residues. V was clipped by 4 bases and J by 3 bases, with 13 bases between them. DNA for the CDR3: TGTGCCAGCAGCCGTGGACTGCCTGACACCGGGGAGCTGTTTTTT. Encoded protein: CASSRGLPDTGELFF.

CDR3 nucleotides: TGTGCCAGTAGTACGGACAGGGGGCGAGGGAGCAATCAGCCCCAGCATTTT. This sequence encodes CASSTDRGRGSNQPQHF. This chain links TRBV19 with TRBJ1-5; 11 bases fit TRBD1. With 4 bases clipped from V and 1 base from J, the junction kept 6 bases outside the gene matches. This CDR3 has 17 residues. CDR1 and CDR2 (germline): LNHDA, SQIVND (reference sequence).

The CDR3, as DNA: TGCAGCGTTGTCCTAGCGGGGGGGCTTAGTGAGCAGTACTTC. This sequence encodes CSVVLAGGLSEQYF. The chain joins TRBV29-1 to TRBJ2-7, with 12 bases matching TRBD2. Germline values: CDR1 SQVTM, CDR2 ANQGSEA. V shed 4 bases and J 7 bases; nucleotides not matched to a gene: 8. The CDR3 spans 14 residues.

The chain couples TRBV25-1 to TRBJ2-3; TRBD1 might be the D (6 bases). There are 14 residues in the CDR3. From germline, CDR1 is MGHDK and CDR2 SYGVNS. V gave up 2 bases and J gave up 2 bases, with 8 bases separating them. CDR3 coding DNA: TGTGCCAGCAGTGAAATGGGGGCCACAGATACGCAGTATTTT. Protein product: CASSEMGATDTQYF.

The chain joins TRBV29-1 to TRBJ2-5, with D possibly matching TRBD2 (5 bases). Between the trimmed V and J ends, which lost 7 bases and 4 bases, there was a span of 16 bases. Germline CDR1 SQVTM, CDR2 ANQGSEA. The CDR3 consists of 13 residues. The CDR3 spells CSGRTGAGETQYF. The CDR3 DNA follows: TGCAGCGGGAGGACGGGTGCGGGAGAGACCCAGTACTTC.

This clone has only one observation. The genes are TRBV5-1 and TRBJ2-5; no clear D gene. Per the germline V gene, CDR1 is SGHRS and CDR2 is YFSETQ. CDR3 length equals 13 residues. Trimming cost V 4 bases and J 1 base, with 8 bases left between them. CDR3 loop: CASSPQRQETQYF. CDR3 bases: TGCGCCAGCAGCCCCCAGCGCCAAGAGACCCAGTACTTC.

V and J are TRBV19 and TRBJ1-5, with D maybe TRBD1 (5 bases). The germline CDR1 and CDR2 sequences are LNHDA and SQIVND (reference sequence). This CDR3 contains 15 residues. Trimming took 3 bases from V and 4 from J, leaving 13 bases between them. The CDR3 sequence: CASSIKTDRNQPQHF. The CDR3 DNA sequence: TGTGCCAGTAGTATTAAGACAGATCGGAATCAGCCCCAGCATTTT.

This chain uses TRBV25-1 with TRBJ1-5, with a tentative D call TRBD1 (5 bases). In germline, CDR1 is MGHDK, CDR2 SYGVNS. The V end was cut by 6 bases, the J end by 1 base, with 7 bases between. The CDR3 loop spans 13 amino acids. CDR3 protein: CASRGGSNQPQHF. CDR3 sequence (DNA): TGTGCCAGCAGGGGGGGGAGCAATCAGCCCCAGCATTTT.

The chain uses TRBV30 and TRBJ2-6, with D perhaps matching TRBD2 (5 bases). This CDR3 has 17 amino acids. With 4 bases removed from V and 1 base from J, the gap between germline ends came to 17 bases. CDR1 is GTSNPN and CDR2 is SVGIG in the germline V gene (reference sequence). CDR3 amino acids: CAWKLGNPPSGANVLTF. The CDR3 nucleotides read TGTGCCTGGAAACTAGGGAATCCACCTTCTGGGGCCAACGTCCTGACTTTC.

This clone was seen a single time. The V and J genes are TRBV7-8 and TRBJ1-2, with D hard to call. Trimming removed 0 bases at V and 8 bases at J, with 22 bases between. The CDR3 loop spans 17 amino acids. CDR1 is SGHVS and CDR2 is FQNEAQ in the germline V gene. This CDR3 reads CASSLAPEFAGSMGYTF. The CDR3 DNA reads TGTGCCAGCAGCTTAGCGCCAGAGTTTGCGGGGAGTATGGGCTACACCTTC.

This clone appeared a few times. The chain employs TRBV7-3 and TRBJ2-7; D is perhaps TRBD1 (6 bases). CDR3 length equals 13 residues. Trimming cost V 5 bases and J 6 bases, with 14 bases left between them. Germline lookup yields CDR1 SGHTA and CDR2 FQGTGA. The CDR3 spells CASSVTGTSEQYF. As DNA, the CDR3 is TGTGCCAGCAGCGTTACAGGGACGTCCGAGCAGTACTTC. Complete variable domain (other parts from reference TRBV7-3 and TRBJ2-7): GAGVSQTPSNKVTEKGKYVELRCDPISGHTALYWYRQSLGQGPEFLIYFQGTGAADDSGLPNDRFFAVRPEGSVSTLKIQRTERGDSAVYLCASSVTGTSEQYFGPGTRLTVT.

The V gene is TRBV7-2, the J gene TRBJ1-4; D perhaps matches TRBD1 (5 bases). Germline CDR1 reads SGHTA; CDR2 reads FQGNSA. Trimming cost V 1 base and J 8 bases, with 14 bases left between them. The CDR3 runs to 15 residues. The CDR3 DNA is TGTGCCAGCAGCTTAGGTTTGCAGGGTGAAGAAAAACTGTTTTTT. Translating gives CASSLGLQGEEKLFF.

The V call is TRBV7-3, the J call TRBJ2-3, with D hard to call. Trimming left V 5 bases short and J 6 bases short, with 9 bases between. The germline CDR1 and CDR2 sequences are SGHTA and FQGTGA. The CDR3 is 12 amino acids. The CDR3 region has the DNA TGTGCCAGCAGCCACTCCTCGGATACGCAGTATTTT. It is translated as CASSHSSDTQYF.